This paragraph covers one TCR beta chain sequence. The antigen remains unidentified. Germline lookup yields CDR1 SGHTA and CDR2 FQGNSA. The trim removed 5 bases at V and 8 bases at J, leaving 8 bases unmatched. This CDR3 is 14 amino acids long. A 5'RACE template-switching step, the method used to make TCR cDNA, added a universal primer site and UMIs. TCRdb itself ran the 5' RACE reads through MiXCR, one entry per CDR3 protein. The sample lists 400,000 to 650,000 distinct CDR3 sequences; about a fifth were seen once. The data derive from a study of T cells after yellow fever vaccination. Study results and limitations: After the booster, about 95% of CD4 and more than 85% of CD8 primary-response clones were re-detected. Contaminating bulk clonotypes could be abundant in FACS-sorted repertoires.

The chain recombines TRBV7-2 with TRBJ1-4; 7 bases align to TRBD1. This clonotype was sampled from a man aged 18 to 29 who received the YFV17D yellow fever vaccine. The sample consisted of PBMCs, taken about 21 days after the first yellow fever vaccination. CDR3 nucleotide sequence: TGTGCCAGCAGCAAAGGGGGCACGGGAGAAAAACTGTTTTTT. Translated: CASSKGGTGEKLFF.